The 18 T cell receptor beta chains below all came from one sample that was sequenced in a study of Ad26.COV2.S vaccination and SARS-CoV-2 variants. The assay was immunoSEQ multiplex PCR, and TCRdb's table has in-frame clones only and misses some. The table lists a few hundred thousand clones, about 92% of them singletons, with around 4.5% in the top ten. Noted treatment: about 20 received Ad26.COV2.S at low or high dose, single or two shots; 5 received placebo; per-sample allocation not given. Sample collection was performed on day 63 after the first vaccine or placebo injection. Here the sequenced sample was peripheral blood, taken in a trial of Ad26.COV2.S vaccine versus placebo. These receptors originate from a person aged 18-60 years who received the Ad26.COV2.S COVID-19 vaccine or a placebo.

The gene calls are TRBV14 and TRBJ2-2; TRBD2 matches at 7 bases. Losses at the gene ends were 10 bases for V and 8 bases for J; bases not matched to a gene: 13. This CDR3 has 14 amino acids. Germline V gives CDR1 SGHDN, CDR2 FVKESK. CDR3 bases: TGTGCCACCTCGGGAGTAGCGGGCAAAGGGGAGCTGTTTTTT. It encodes CATSGVAGKGELFF.

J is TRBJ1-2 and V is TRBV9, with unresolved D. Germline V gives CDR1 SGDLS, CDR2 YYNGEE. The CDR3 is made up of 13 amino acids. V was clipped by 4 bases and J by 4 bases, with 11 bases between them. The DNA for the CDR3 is TGTGCCAGCAGCCCAGGAATAGGCTATGGCTACACCTTC. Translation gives CASSPGIGYGYTF.

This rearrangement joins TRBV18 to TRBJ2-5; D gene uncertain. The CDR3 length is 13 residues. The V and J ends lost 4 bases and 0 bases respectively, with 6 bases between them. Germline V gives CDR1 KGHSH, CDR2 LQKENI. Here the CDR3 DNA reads TGTGCCAGCTCACACACCGACCAAGAGACCCAGTACTTC. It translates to CASSHTDQETQYF.

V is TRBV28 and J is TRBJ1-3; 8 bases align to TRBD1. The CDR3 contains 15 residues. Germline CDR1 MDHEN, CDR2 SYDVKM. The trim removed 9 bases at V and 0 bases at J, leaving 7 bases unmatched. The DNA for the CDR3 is TGTGCCAGTTGGACAGGGTCACTCTCTGGAAACACCATATATTTT. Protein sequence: CASWTGSLSGNTIYF.

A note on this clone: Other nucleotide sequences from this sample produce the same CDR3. Here the CDR3 DNA reads TGTGCCAGCAGCGTAGGCAGCTCTGGAAACACCATATATTTT. It is translated as CASSVGSSGNTIYF. V gene TRBV9 combines with J gene TRBJ1-3; D is undetermined. V dropped 0 bases and J dropped 0 bases, with 4 bases sitting between them. Germline lookup yields CDR1 SGDLS and CDR2 YYNGEE. CDR3 length: 14 amino acids.

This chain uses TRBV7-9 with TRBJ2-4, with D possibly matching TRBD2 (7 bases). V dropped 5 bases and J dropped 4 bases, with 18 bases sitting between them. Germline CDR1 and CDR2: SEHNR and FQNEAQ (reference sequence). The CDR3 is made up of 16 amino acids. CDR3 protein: CASSPHRGREKNIQYF. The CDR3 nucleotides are TGTGCCAGCAGCCCCCACCGGGGGCGGGAGAAAAACATTCAGTACTTC.

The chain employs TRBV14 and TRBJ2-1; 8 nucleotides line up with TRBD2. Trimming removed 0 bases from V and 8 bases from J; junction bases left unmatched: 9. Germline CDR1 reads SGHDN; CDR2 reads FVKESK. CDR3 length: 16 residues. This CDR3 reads CASSQDPGGRGDEQFF. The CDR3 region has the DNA TGTGCCAGCAGCCAAGATCCGGGGGGGCGCGGTGATGAGCAGTTCTTC.

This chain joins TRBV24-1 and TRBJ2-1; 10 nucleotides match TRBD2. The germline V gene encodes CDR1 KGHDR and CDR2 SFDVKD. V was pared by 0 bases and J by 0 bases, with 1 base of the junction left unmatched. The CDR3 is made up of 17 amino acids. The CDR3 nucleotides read TGTGCCACCAGTGATTTGGCTAGCGGGAGCTCCTACAATGAGCAGTTCTTC. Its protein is CATSDLASGSSYNEQFF.

The CDR3 DNA reads TGTGCCAGCTCAGCACGACAGGGGGCTACGGGAAACACCATATATTTT. Its translation is CASSARQGATGNTIYF. The rearrangement joins TRBV18 to TRBJ1-3; 10 nucleotides agree with TRBD1. The CDR3 sequence is 16 residues long. V was clipped by 5 bases and J by 4 bases; unmatched bases: 8. In germline, CDR1 is KGHSH, CDR2 LQKENI.

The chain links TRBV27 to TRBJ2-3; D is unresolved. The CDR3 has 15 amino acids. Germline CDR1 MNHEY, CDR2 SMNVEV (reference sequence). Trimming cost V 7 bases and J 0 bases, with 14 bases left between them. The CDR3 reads CASTTRAGSTDTQYF. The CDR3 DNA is TGTGCCAGCACAACCAGAGCCGGGAGCACAGATACGCAGTATTTT.

As DNA, the CDR3 is TGTGCCAGCAGCCAAGTGAGCAGGGCGGCTAACTATGGCTACACCTTC. Its protein is CASSQVSRAANYGYTF. V and J are TRBV3-1 (or the pseudogene TRBV3-2) and TRBJ1-2; perhaps TRBD1 as D (5 bases). CDR1 is LGHDT, CDR2 YNNKEL, per germline (reference sequence). V lost 1 base and J lost 0, with 12 bases in between. This CDR3 is 16 amino acids long.

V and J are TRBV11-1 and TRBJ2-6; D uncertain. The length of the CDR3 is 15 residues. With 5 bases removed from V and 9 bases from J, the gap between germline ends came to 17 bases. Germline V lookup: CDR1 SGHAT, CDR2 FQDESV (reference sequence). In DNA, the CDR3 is TGTGCCAGCAGCCCCCAGGCGACTTGGGACAACGTCCTGACTTTC. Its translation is CASSPQATWDNVLTF.

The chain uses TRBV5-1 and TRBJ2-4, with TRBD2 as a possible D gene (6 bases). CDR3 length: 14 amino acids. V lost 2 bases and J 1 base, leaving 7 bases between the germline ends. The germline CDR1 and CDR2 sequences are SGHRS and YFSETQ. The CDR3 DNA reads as TGCGCCAGCAGCTTAAGCGGGGCCAAAAACATTCAGTACTTC. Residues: CASSLSGAKNIQYF.

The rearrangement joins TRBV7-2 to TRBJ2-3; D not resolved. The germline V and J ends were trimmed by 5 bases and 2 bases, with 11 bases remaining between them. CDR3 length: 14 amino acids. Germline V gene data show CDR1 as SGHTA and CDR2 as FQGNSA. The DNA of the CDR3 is TGTGCCAGCAGCCAAGGACCTACCACAGATACGCAGTATTTT. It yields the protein CASSQGPTTDTQYF.

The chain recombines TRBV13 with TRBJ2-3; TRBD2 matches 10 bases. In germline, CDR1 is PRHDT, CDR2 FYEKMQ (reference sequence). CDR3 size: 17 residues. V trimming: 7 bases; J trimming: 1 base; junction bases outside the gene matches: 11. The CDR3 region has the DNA TGTGCCAGCAACCCTAGCGGGAGCCGTGTCGGCACAGATACGCAGTATTTT. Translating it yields CASNPSGSRVGTDTQYF.

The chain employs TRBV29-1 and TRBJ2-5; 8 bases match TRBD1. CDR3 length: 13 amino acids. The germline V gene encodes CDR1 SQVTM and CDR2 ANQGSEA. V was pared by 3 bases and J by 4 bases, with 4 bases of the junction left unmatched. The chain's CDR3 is CSVEKTGVETQYF. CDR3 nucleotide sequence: TGCAGCGTTGAGAAGACAGGGGTAGAGACCCAGTACTTC.

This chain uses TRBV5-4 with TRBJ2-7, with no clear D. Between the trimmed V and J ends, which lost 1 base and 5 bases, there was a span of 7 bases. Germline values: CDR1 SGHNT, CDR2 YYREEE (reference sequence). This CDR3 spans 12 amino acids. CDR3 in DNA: TGTGCCAGCAGCTTGCGTGATGACGAGCAGTACTTC. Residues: CASSLRDDEQYF. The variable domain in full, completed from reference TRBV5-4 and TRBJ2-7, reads ETGVTQSPTHLIKTRGQQVTLRCSSQSGHNTVSWYQQALGQGPQFIFQYYREEENGRGNFPPRFSGLQFPNYSSELNVNALELDDSALYLCASSLRDDEQYFGPGTRLTVT.

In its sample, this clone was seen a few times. The chain's CDR3 is CASSLVAGVAKNIQYF. The CDR3 coding sequence is TGTGCCAGCAGCTTAGTAGCGGGGGTAGCCAAAAACATTCAGTACTTC. The V call is TRBV7-9, the J call TRBJ2-4; TRBD2 aligns across 9 bases. Germline V gene sequence: CDR1 SEHNR, CDR2 FQNEAQ (reference sequence). V gave up 1 base and J gave up 0 bases; unmatched junction bases: 1. This CDR3 region has 16 residues.